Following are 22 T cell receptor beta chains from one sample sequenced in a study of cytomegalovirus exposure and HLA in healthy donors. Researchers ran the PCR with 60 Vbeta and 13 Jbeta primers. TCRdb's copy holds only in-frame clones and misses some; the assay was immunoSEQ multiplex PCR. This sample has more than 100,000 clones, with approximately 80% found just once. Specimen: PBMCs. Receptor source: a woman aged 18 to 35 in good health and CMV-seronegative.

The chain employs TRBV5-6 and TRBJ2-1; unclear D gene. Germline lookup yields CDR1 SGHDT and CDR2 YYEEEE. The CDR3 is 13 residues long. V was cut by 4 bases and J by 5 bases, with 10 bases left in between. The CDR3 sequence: CASSPNIDNEQFF. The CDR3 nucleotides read TGTGCCAGCAGCCCAAACATTGACAATGAGCAGTTCTTC.

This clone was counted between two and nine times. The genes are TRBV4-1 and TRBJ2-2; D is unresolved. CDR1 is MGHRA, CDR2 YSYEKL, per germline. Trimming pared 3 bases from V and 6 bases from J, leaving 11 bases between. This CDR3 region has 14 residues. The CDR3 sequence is CASSHGDFPGELFF. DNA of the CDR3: TGCGCCAGCAGCCATGGAGATTTCCCCGGGGAGCTGTTTTTT.

CDR3 in amino acids: CASSYSGRTRTDTQYF. The CDR3, as DNA: TGTGCCAGCAGCTATAGCGGGAGGACCCGCACAGATACGCAGTATTTT. The rearrangement joins TRBV5-6 to TRBJ2-3; 10 nucleotides align to TRBD2. The V segment lost 3 bases and the J segment 1 base; nucleotides outside the gene matches: 5. The V gene's germline CDR1 is SGHDT and CDR2 YYEEEE. The CDR3 consists of 16 residues.

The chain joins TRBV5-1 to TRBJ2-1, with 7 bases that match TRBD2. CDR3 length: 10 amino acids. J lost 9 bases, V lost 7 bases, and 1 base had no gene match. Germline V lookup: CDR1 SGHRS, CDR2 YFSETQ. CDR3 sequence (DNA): TGCGCCAGCGGGGAGGGTGAGCAGTTCTTC. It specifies CASGEGEQFF.

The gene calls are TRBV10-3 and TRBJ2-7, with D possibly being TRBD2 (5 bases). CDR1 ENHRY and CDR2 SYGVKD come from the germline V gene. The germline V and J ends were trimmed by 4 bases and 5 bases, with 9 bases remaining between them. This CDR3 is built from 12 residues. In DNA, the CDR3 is TGTGCCATCAGTGGTGTGGGAGACGAGCAGTACTTC. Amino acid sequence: CAISGVGDEQYF.

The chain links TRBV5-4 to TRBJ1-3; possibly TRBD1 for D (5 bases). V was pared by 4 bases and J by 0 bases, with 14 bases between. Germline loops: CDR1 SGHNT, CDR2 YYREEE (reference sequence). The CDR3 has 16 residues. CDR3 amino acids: CASSGGGPISGNTIYF. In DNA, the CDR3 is TGTGCCAGCAGCGGGGGGGGACCGATCTCTGGAAACACCATATATTTT.

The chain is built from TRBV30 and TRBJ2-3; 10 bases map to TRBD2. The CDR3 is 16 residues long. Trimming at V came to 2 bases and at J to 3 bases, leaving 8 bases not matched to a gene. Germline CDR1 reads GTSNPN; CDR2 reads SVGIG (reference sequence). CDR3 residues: CAWSSPSGRGTDTQYF. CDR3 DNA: TGTGCCTGGAGTAGTCCTAGCGGGAGAGGGACAGATACGCAGTATTTT.

CDR3 residues: CASSLSSANTGELFF. The CDR3 DNA follows: TGCGCCAGCAGCTTGTCTAGCGCGAACACCGGGGAGCTGTTTTTT. This chain joins TRBV5-1 and TRBJ2-2; TRBD2 is a possible D gene (6 bases). There are 15 residues in the CDR3. V was pared by 1 base and J by 0 bases, with 7 bases between. Germline assignment: CDR1 SGHRS and CDR2 YFSETQ.

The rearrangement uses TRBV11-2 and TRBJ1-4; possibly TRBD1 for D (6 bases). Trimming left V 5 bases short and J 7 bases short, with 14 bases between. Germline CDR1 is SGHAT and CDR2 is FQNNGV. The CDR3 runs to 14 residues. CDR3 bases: TGTGCCAGCAGCCCCAGGGGTGAGGGTGAAAAACTGTTTTTT. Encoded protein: CASSPRGEGEKLFF.

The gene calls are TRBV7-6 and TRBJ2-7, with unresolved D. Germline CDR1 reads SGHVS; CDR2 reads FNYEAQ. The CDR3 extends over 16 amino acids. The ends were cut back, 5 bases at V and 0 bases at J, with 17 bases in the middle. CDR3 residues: CASSLPSQAHSYEQYF. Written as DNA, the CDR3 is TGTGCCAGCAGCCTACCCTCGCAGGCCCACTCCTACGAGCAGTACTTC.

This chain's CDR3 is CASREQGSDEQYF. As DNA, the CDR3 is TGCGCCAGCAGAGAACAGGGGAGCGACGAGCAGTACTTC. The V and J genes are TRBV5-1 and TRBJ2-7, with TRBD1 matching over 7 bases. With 5 bases clipped from V and 5 bases from J, the junction kept 7 bases outside the gene matches. CDR3 length equals 13 residues. The germline CDR1 and CDR2 sequences are SGHRS and YFSETQ.

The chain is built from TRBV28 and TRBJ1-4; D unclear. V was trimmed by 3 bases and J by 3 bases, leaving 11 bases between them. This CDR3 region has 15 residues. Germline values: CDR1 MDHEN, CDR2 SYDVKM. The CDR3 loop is CASSLLSPSNEKLFF. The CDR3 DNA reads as TGTGCCAGCAGTTTGCTGAGTCCTTCTAATGAAAAACTGTTTTTT.

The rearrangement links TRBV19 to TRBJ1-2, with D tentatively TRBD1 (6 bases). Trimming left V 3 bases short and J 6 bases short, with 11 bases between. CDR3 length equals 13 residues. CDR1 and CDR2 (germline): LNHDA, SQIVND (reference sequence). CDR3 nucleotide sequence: TGTGCCAGTAGTATCCGGCAGGGGCATGGCTACACCTTC. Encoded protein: CASSIRQGHGYTF.

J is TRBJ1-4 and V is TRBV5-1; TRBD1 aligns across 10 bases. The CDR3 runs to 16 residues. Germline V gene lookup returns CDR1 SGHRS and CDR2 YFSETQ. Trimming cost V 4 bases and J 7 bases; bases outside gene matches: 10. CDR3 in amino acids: CASSAPDRGRSEKLFF. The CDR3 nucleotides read TGCGCCAGCAGCGCTCCCGACAGGGGGCGCAGTGAAAAACTGTTTTTT.

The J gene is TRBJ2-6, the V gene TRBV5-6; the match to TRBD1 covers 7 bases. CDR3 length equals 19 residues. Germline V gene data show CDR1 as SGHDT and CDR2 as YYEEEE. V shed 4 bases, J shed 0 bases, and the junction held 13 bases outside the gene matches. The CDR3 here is CASSPDPRTGDSGANVLTF. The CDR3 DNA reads TGTGCCAGCAGCCCTGACCCTAGGACAGGAGACTCTGGGGCCAACGTCCTGACTTTC.

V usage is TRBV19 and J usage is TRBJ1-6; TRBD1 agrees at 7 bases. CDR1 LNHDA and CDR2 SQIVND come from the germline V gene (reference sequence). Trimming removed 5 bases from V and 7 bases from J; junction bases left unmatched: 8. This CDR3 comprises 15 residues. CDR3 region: CASSFGQAGNSPLHF. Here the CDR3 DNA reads TGTGCCAGTAGTTTCGGACAGGCCGGGAATTCACCCCTCCACTTT.

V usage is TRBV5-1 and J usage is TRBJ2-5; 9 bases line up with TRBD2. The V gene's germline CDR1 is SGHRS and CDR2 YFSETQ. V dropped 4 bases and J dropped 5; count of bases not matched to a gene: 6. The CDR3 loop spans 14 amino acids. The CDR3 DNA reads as TGCGCCAGCAGCCCTAGCGGGAACAAGGAGACCCAGTACTTC. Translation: CASSPSGNKETQYF.

Here the CDR3 DNA reads TGTGCCAGCAGTTACTCCGGGAGAGAAGCTTTCTTT. Encoded protein: CASSYSGREAFF. V and J are TRBV6-5 and TRBJ1-1; D not resolved. Germline lookup yields CDR1 MNHEY and CDR2 SVGAGI. V was clipped by 0 bases and J by 8 bases, with 7 bases between them. CDR3 length: 12 amino acids.

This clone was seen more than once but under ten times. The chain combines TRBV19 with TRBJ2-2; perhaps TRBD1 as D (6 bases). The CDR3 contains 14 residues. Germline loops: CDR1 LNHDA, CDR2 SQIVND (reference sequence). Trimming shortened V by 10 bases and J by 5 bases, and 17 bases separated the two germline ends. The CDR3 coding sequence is TGTGCCATCGCAGGGGCGGGCGGGACCGGGGAGCTGTTTTTT. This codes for CAIAGAGGTGELFF.

CDR3 protein: CAWKGINEQFF. CDR3 sequence (DNA): TGTGCCTGGAAGGGGATCAATGAGCAGTTCTTC. The gene calls are TRBV30 and TRBJ2-1; D possibly corresponds to TRBD1 (5 bases). The CDR3 loop spans 11 amino acids. Trimming stripped 4 bases from V and 6 bases from J, with 7 bases between. The V gene's germline CDR1 is GTSNPN and CDR2 SVGIG (reference sequence).

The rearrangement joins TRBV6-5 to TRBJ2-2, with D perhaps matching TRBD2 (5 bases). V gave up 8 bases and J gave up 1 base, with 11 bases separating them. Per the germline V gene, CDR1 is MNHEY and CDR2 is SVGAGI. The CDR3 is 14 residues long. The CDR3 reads CASLEAENTGELFF. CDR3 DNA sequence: TGTGCCAGCCTGGAAGCGGAGAACACCGGGGAGCTGTTTTTT.

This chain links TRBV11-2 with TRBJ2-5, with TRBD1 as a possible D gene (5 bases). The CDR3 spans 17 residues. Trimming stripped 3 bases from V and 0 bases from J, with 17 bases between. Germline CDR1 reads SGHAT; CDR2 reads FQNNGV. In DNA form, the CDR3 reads TGTGCCAGCAGCTTGGGAAATCCAGGGTCTTACCAAGAGACCCAGTACTTC. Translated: CASSLGNPGSYQETQYF.